The clone carrying this T cell receptor beta chain showed up just a few times. The antigen is unknown. The record originates from a study of vaccination effects on CD4 cells after COVID-19. TCRdb's table, derived via immunoSEQ multiplex PCR, lists solely in-frame clones and lacks some. The table includes 70,000 to 85,000 clones, roughly four fifths detected once. Trimming stripped 1 base from V and 4 bases from J, with 14 bases between. From germline, CDR1 is SNHLY and CDR2 FYNNEI. The CDR3 is made up of 16 amino acids. Isolation of CD4+ T cells took place after around 10 days of culture. The chain uses TRBV2 and TRBJ1-5; D ambiguous. This sample comprised CD4+ T cells from PBMCs cultured without peptide, obtained before COVID-19 vaccination. This TCR derives from a human donor who received a COVID-19 vaccine. The CDR3 sequence: CASSEGGSAGNQPQHF. The CDR3 DNA follows: TGTGCCAGCAGTGAAGGAGGGTCGGCAGGAAATCAGCCCCAGCATTTT.